A selection of T cell receptor beta chains follows, all from one sample in a study of blood T cell repertoires in COVID-19. TCRdb's table, derived via immunoSEQ multiplex PCR, lists solely in-frame clones and lacks some. The sample has over 55,000 clones, 75% to 90% seen once. Sequencing was done on a sample of peripheral blood. The receptors stem from a man aged 45-65 years with active COVID-19. The CDR3 runs from the conserved cysteine through the conserved F or W. The order of the fields is V gene, clone size, J gene, D gene, CDR3 protein, CDR3 DNA. A D gene is named only where the DNA matches it firmly. Only some rows state a clone size, as once, few, many or a class for expanded clones.

V gene: TRBV5-1
clone size: NA
J gene: TRBJ2-1
D gene: TRBD2
CDR3 protein: CASSLVLAGGSNEQFF
CDR3 DNA: TGCGCCAGCAGCTTGGTACTAGCGGGAGGAAGCAATGAGCAGTTCTTC

V gene: TRBV6-5
clone size: NA
J gene: TRBJ1-1
D gene: TRBD1
CDR3 protein: CASSRSGGDTEAFF
CDR3 DNA: TGTGCCAGCAGTCGGTCAGGGGGCGACACTGAAGCTTTCTTT

V gene: TRBV2
clone size: NA
J gene: TRBJ1-1
D gene: NA
CDR3 protein: CASSEFGGNTEAFF
CDR3 DNA: TGTGCCAGCAGTGAATTCGGGGGGAACACTGAAGCTTTCTTT

V gene: TRBV7-8
clone size: NA
J gene: TRBJ1-3
D gene: NA
CDR3 protein: CASSLMGRQTGNTIYF
CDR3 DNA: TGTGCCAGCAGCCTTATGGGGCGACAGACTGGAAACACCATATATTTT

V gene: TRBV6-2/TRBV6-3
clone size: NA
J gene: TRBJ2-7
D gene: NA
CDR3 protein: CASSTRMQGSHEQYF
CDR3 DNA: TGTGCCAGCAGTACGAGGATGCAGGGGTCACACGAGCAGTACTTC

V gene: TRBV19
clone size: NA
J gene: TRBJ1-1
D gene: NA
CDR3 protein: CASSPIQRVDTEAFF
CDR3 DNA: TGTGCCAGTAGCCCCATCCAACGGGTGGACACTGAAGCTTTCTTT

V gene: TRBV5-1
clone size: once
J gene: TRBJ2-3
D gene: TRBD1
CDR3 protein: CASSLDPPGTGTDTQYF
CDR3 DNA: TGCGCCAGCAGCTTGGATCCCCCAGGGACAGGCACAGATACGCAGTATTTT

V gene: TRBV24-1
clone size: NA
J gene: TRBJ2-1
D gene: NA
CDR3 protein: CATSDPGSGDNEQFF
CDR3 DNA: TGTGCCACCAGTGATCCTGGGAGCGGCGACAATGAGCAGTTCTTC

V gene: TRBV20-1
clone size: NA
J gene: TRBJ1-2
D gene: NA
CDR3 protein: CSASEGGDYGYTF
CDR3 DNA: TGCAGTGCTAGTGAAGGAGGGGACTATGGCTACACCTTC

V gene: TRBV11-2
clone size: NA
J gene: TRBJ1-1
D gene: NA
CDR3 protein: CASSHPGSEAFF
CDR3 DNA: TGTGCCAGCAGTCACCCAGGGTCCGAAGCTTTCTTT

V gene: TRBV6-2/TRBV6-3
clone size: few
J gene: TRBJ2-2
D gene: TRBD2
CDR3 protein: CASSYSRTSQNTGELFF
CDR3 DNA: TGTGCCAGCAGTTACTCCCGGACTAGCCAGAACACCGGGGAGCTGTTTTTT

V gene: TRBV14
clone size: NA
J gene: TRBJ2-3
D gene: TRBD2
CDR3 protein: CASSSSGKTDTQYF
CDR3 DNA: TGTGCCAGCAGCTCTAGCGGGAAGACAGATACGCAGTATTTT

V gene: TRBV29-1
clone size: NA
J gene: TRBJ1-1
D gene: NA
CDR3 protein: CSVSWEGTEAFF
CDR3 DNA: TGCAGCGTTTCCTGGGAGGGGACTGAAGCTTTCTTT

V gene: TRBV19
clone size: NA
J gene: TRBJ1-4
D gene: NA
CDR3 protein: CASSSTGTTNEKLFF
CDR3 DNA: TGTGCCAGTAGTTCGACAGGTACAACTAATGAAAAACTGTTTTTT

V gene: TRBV2
clone size: NA
J gene: TRBJ1-1
D gene: TRBD1
CDR3 protein: CASQGDRFDTEAFF
CDR3 DNA: TGTGCCAGCCAGGGGGACCGTTTTGACACTGAAGCTTTCTTT

V gene: TRBV29-1
clone size: NA
J gene: TRBJ2-7
D gene: TRBD1
CDR3 protein: CSVSTGDEQYF
CDR3 DNA: TGCAGCGTCTCGACAGGGGACGAGCAGTACTTC

V gene: TRBV28
clone size: NA
J gene: TRBJ1-6
D gene: TRBD1
CDR3 protein: CASRGAEGAYSPLHF
CDR3 DNA: TGTGCCAGCAGGGGGGCTGAGGGGGCATATTCACCCCTCCACTTT

V gene: TRBV4-3
clone size: NA
J gene: TRBJ2-3
D gene: NA
CDR3 protein: CASSQEYLAGDTQYF
CDR3 DNA: TGCGCCAGCAGCCAAGAATATTTGGCGGGAGATACGCAGTATTTT

V gene: TRBV28
clone size: few
J gene: TRBJ2-7
D gene: NA
CDR3 protein: CASSRPTGPGEQYF
CDR3 DNA: TGTGCCAGCAGCCGCCCGACAGGTCCCGGCGAGCAGTACTTC

V gene: TRBV18
clone size: NA
J gene: TRBJ1-2
D gene: NA
CDR3 protein: CASSLNQPRSGYTF
CDR3 DNA: TGTGCCAGCTCGCTAAACCAACCCCGCTCTGGCTACACCTTC

V gene: TRBV6-5
clone size: NA
J gene: TRBJ2-7
D gene: TRBD1
CDR3 protein: CASSRDRGYYEQYF
CDR3 DNA: TGTGCCAGCAGTCGGGACAGGGGGTACTACGAGCAGTACTTC

V gene: TRBV14
clone size: NA
J gene: TRBJ2-7
D gene: TRBD2
CDR3 protein: CASSPSTSGRATSLYEQYF
CDR3 DNA: TGTGCCAGCAGCCCTTCGACTAGCGGGAGGGCCACCAGTTTGTACGAGCAGTACTTC

V gene: TRBV28
clone size: NA
J gene: TRBJ2-1
D gene: NA
CDR3 protein: CASSWQTYNEQFF
CDR3 DNA: TGTGCCAGCAGTTGGCAGACCTACAATGAGCAGTTCTTC

V gene: TRBV27
clone size: NA
J gene: TRBJ2-7
D gene: NA
CDR3 protein: CASKGYDSYEQYF
CDR3 DNA: TGTGCCAGCAAGGGGTATGATTCCTACGAGCAGTACTTC

V gene: TRBV14
clone size: NA
J gene: TRBJ2-1
D gene: NA
CDR3 protein: CASSQVPGRSLMSYLVDEQFF
CDR3 DNA: TGTGCCAGCAGCCAAGTGCCTGGGCGTTCGCTCATGTCCTACCTGGTGGATGAGCAGTTCTTC

V gene: TRBV7-2
clone size: NA
J gene: TRBJ1-2
D gene: NA
CDR3 protein: CASMHGATYGYTF
CDR3 DNA: TGTGCCAGCATGCATGGAGCAACCTATGGCTACACCTTC

V gene: TRBV14
clone size: once
J gene: TRBJ1-6
D gene: TRBD1
CDR3 protein: CASSSTGVSYNSPLHF
CDR3 DNA: TGTGCCAGCAGCTCCACAGGGGTCTCCTATAATTCACCCCTCCACTTT

V gene: TRBV30
clone size: NA
J gene: TRBJ1-2
D gene: NA
CDR3 protein: CAWRSRVYGYTF
CDR3 DNA: TGTGCCTGGAGGTCCAGGGTCTATGGCTACACCTTC

V gene: TRBV28
clone size: NA
J gene: TRBJ1-2
D gene: TRBD1
CDR3 protein: CATQRRDRDSSGYTF
CDR3 DNA: TGTGCCACCCAGCGAAGGGACAGGGACAGCAGTGGCTACACCTTC

V gene: TRBV7-2
clone size: NA
J gene: TRBJ2-7
D gene: TRBD2
CDR3 protein: CASSLQAGGPYEQYF
CDR3 DNA: TGTGCCAGCAGCTTACAAGCGGGGGGGCCCTACGAGCAGTACTTC

V gene: TRBV2
clone size: once
J gene: TRBJ2-5
D gene: NA
CDR3 protein: CASSHREETQYF
CDR3 DNA: TGTGCCAGCAGTCACAGGGAGGAGACCCAGTACTTC

V gene: TRBV3-1/TRBV3-2
clone size: NA
J gene: TRBJ2-7
D gene: NA
CDR3 protein: CASSPQVWGGTYEQYF
CDR3 DNA: TGTGCCAGCAGCCCGCAAGTTTGGGGCGGAACCTACGAGCAGTACTTC

V gene: TRBV7-3
clone size: NA
J gene: TRBJ2-3
D gene: TRBD2
CDR3 protein: CASSTPLTSGGGDTQYF
CDR3 DNA: TGTGCCAGCAGCACACCCCTGACTAGCGGGGGGGGAGATACGCAGTATTTT

V gene: TRBV27
clone size: NA
J gene: TRBJ2-3
D gene: TRBD2
CDR3 protein: CASSAGLAVRGTQYF
CDR3 DNA: TGTGCCAGCAGCGCCGGACTAGCGGTGCGGGGTACGCAGTATTTT

V gene: TRBV7-8
clone size: NA
J gene: TRBJ2-7
D gene: TRBD2
CDR3 protein: CASSLARVLAGLGHEQYF
CDR3 DNA: TGTGCCAGCAGCTTGGCCCGGGTACTAGCGGGTCTAGGCCACGAGCAGTACTTC

V gene: TRBV29-1
clone size: NA
J gene: TRBJ2-7
D gene: NA
CDR3 protein: CSGLQGSLGEQYF
CDR3 DNA: TGCAGCGGCCTTCAAGGGAGTCTAGGCGAGCAGTACTTC

V gene: TRBV11-3
clone size: NA
J gene: TRBJ2-1
D gene: NA
CDR3 protein: CASRQNSLHVYNEQFF
CDR3 DNA: TGTGCCAGCAGACAAAACAGCCTACATGTCTACAATGAGCAGTTCTTC

V gene: TRBV6-6
clone size: NA
J gene: TRBJ2-7
D gene: TRBD1
CDR3 protein: CASSYSGQGYEQYF
CDR3 DNA: TGTGCCAGCAGTTACTCGGGACAGGGCTACGAGCAGTACTTC

V gene: TRBV30
clone size: NA
J gene: TRBJ1-2
D gene: TRBD1
CDR3 protein: CAWSAPGQSYGYTF
CDR3 DNA: TGTGCCTGGAGTGCCCCGGGACAGTCCTATGGCTACACCTTC

V gene: TRBV5-1
clone size: NA
J gene: TRBJ2-2
D gene: TRBD2
CDR3 protein: CASSPSASGDTGELFF
CDR3 DNA: TGCGCCAGCAGCCCCTCGGCTAGCGGGGACACCGGGGAGCTGTTTTTT